This note documents a single T cell receptor beta chain sequence. The protocol was immunoSEQ multiplex PCR, while the TCRdb copy is restricted to in-frame clones and leaves out a portion. The data hold approximately 63,000 clones, with less than 85% observed a single time. Single viable CD3+CD4+CD8-CD45RO+ cells were sorted as the memory CD4+ T cells. This sample was included in a study of memory CD4+ T cells and cytomegalovirus serostatus. Trimming pared 6 bases from V and 6 bases from J, leaving 18 bases between. Germline assignment: CDR1 KGHSH and CDR2 LQKENI. This CDR3 contains 14 residues. The specimen was memory CD4+ T cells from blood. This sequence originates from an adult in good health and CMV-seronegative. Some clones in this sample may be carry-over from other donors' samples. The genes are TRBV18 and TRBJ2-7, with a possible D match to TRBD1 (6 bases). CDR3 protein: CASSPTRGRTEQYF. In nucleotides, the CDR3 is TGTGCCAGCTCCCCTACCAGGGGCAGGACCGAGCAGTACTTC.